The 29 T cell receptor beta chains given below trace back to one sample, sequenced in a study of cytotoxic CD8 clonotypes in ibrutinib-treated CLL. TCRdb keeps only in-frame clones here, not all; method: immunoSEQ multiplex PCR. The sample contains some 170,000 clones, nearly 90% of which appear only once. The sequencing here drew on PBMCs, taken at disease progression, from a patient treated with ibrutinib. The receptors here all came from a human donor with chronic lymphocytic leukemia.

The chain employs TRBV6-5 and TRBJ2-7; 7 nucleotides align to TRBD2. Losses at the gene ends were 4 bases for V and 4 bases for J; bases not matched to a gene: 10. CDR3 length equals 15 residues. Germline V gene sequence: CDR1 MNHEY, CDR2 SVGAGI. The CDR3 loop reads CASSLYPSGVYEQYF. CDR3 coding DNA: TGTGCCAGCAGTTTATACCCTAGCGGAGTGTACGAGCAGTACTTC.

The rearrangement joins TRBV6-5 to TRBJ1-1; D unresolved. Germline CDR1 is MNHEY and CDR2 is SVGAGI. V gave up 6 bases and J gave up 8 bases, with 19 bases separating them. CDR3 length: 14 residues. DNA for the CDR3: TGTGCCAGCAGCACTCACCGCGAAAGAGCGGAAGCTTTCTTT. It translates to CASSTHRERAEAFF.

The chain combines TRBV29-1 with TRBJ1-5; the match to TRBD1 covers 7 bases. V lost 3 bases, J lost 4 bases, and 3 bases stayed unmatched. Germline V CDR1 and CDR2: SQVTM, ANQGSEA. The CDR3 is 13 amino acids. This CDR3 reads CSVEPGQNQPQHF. The CDR3, as DNA: TGCAGCGTTGAGCCGGGACAGAATCAGCCCCAGCATTTT.

This clone was seen more than once but under ten times. The J gene is TRBJ1-2, the V gene TRBV6-1; tentatively, D is TRBD1 (5 bases). The CDR3 loop spans 15 amino acids. Trimming shortened V by 2 bases and J by 7 bases, and 17 bases separated the two germline ends. The germline V gene has CDR1 MNHNS and CDR2 SASEGT. CDR3 DNA sequence: TGTGCCAGCAGTGAATACGGGACCGCCGTCCCTGGCTACACCTTC. Protein sequence: CASSEYGTAVPGYTF.

The chain joins TRBV14 to TRBJ2-1; tentatively, D is TRBD2 (5 bases). The length of the CDR3 is 15 residues. Germline-derived CDR1 and CDR2 are SGHDN and FVKESK. V gave up 1 base and J gave up 6 bases, with 13 bases separating them. This chain's CDR3 is CASSQGLAPFNEQFF. The CDR3 DNA is TGTGCCAGCAGCCAAGGGCTAGCCCCATTCAATGAGCAGTTCTTC.

The chain combines TRBV5-4 with TRBJ2-7; D is unclear. Germline V CDR1 and CDR2: SGHNT, YYREEE (reference sequence). V lost 0 bases and J 3 bases, leaving 7 bases between the germline ends. This CDR3 spans 13 amino acids. The CDR3 is CASSLAQNYEQYF. The CDR3 nucleotides read TGTGCCAGCAGCTTGGCCCAGAACTACGAGCAGTACTTC.

The chain employs TRBV23-1 and TRBJ1-1; D gene unclear. TRBV23-1 is assigned to the ORF class and has an uncertain function. Between the trimmed V and J ends, which lost 7 bases and 3 bases, there was a span of 18 bases. The CDR3 has 15 amino acids. The DNA of the CDR3 is TGCGCCAGCATTCCCCCGAGGGATCCGTACACTGAAGCTTTCTTT. Its translation is CASIPPRDPYTEAFF.

This clone has more than one count but fewer than ten. The chain joins TRBV5-4 to TRBJ2-3; no reliable D call. This CDR3 is 13 amino acids long. V was clipped by 4 bases and J by 5 bases, with 11 bases between them. Germline assignment: CDR1 SGHNT and CDR2 YYREEE (reference sequence). CDR3 DNA sequence: TGTGCCAGCAGCCCGACTTGGGAAGATACGCAGTATTTT. Residues: CASSPTWEDTQYF.

This chain uses TRBV6-5 with TRBJ1-5; the D gene is possibly TRBD1 (6 bases). Germline CDR1 MNHEY, CDR2 SVGAGI. This CDR3 region has 15 residues. Deletions cut 2 bases from V and 2 bases from J, with 10 bases between. The CDR3 coding sequence is TGTGCCAGCAGTTACCGGGGGCCTGGCAATCAGCCCCAGCATTTT. It yields the protein CASSYRGPGNQPQHF.

The chain is built from TRBV19 and TRBJ1-5, with TRBD1 matching 9 bases. The CDR3 is made up of 15 amino acids. J gave up 5 bases and V 5 bases, and 7 bases lay outside the gene matches. Germline loops: CDR1 LNHDA, CDR2 SQIVND (reference sequence). The CDR3 sequence is CASSWGTGMDQPQHF. DNA for the CDR3: TGTGCCAGTAGTTGGGGGACAGGGATGGATCAGCCCCAGCATTTT.

This clone was counted a single time. V gene TRBV11-2 combines with J gene TRBJ2-3, with D unresolved. In germline, CDR1 is SGHAT, CDR2 FQNNGV. CDR3 length equals 13 residues. The V end was cut by 5 bases, the J end by 7 bases, with 13 bases between. The CDR3 nucleotides are TGTGCCAGCAGCCCAGAGGTCCACCATACGCAGTATTTT. The encoded protein is CASSPEVHHTQYF.

V usage is TRBV12-5 and J usage is TRBJ1-5; 8 bases are shared with TRBD1. Germline CDR1 and CDR2: LGHNT and FRNRAP. V was clipped by 2 bases and J by 6 bases; unmatched bases: 9. The CDR3 contains 16 residues. This chain's CDR3 is CASGLTLTGVGQPQHF. DNA of the CDR3: TGTGCTAGTGGTTTGACCCTGACAGGGGTGGGTCAGCCCCAGCATTTT. Based on the CDR3 plus reference TRBV12-5 and TRBJ1-5, the full variable domain is DARVTQTPRHKVTEMGQEVTMRCQPILGHNTVFWYRQTMMQGLELLAYFRNRAPLDDSGMPKDRFSAEMPDATLATLKIQPSEPRDSAVYFCASGLTLTGVGQPQHFGDGTRLSIL.

The chain is built from TRBV7-3 and TRBJ2-7; possibly TRBD1 for D (6 bases). The V gene lost 1 base and the J gene lost 1 base, with 11 bases spanning the gap. CDR3 size: 15 residues. In germline, CDR1 is SGHTA, CDR2 FQGTGA. The CDR3 region has the DNA TGTGCCAGCAGCTTAAGTTCAGGGGATTCCTACGAGCAGTACTTC. Translation: CASSLSSGDSYEQYF.

The chain combines TRBV28 with TRBJ2-5; the D gene is possibly TRBD2 (5 bases). The V gene lost 5 bases and the J gene lost 5 bases, with 18 bases spanning the gap. Germline V CDR1 and CDR2: MDHEN, SYDVKM. This CDR3 has 15 amino acids. This chain's CDR3 is CASSGEGTGRETQYF. The CDR3 bases are TGTGCCAGCAGTGGGGAAGGCACGGGAAGGGAGACCCAGTACTTC.

This clone was detected once. The chain carries TRBV7-2 and TRBJ2-1, with TRBD1 matching 9 bases. This CDR3 comprises 16 residues. After removal of 2 bases from V and 5 bases from J, the junction contained 7 bases not matched to a gene. The germline V gene encodes CDR1 SGHTA and CDR2 FQGNSA. The CDR3 DNA is TGTGCCAGCAGCTTATCCTTGGACAGGGGTGACAATGAGCAGTTCTTC. This encodes CASSLSLDRGDNEQFF. Using reference TRBV7-2 and TRBJ2-1 for the parts outside the CDR3, the full variable domain is GAGVSQSPSNKVTEKGKDVELRCDPISGHTALYWYRQSLGQGLEFLIYFQGNSAPDKSGLPSDRFSAERTGGSVSTLTIQRTQQEDSAVYLCASSLSLDRGDNEQFFGPGTRLTVL.

This clone is a singleton in its sample. V usage is TRBV28 and J usage is TRBJ1-4; D ambiguous. Trimming removed 5 bases from V and 4 bases from J, with 2 bases in between. The CDR3 length is 11 residues. Germline V lookup: CDR1 MDHEN, CDR2 SYDVKM. The CDR3 loop is CASSLNEKLFF. The CDR3 coding sequence is TGTGCCAGCAGTCTTAATGAAAAACTGTTTTTT. The complete variable domain, with remaining parts taken from reference TRBV28 and TRBJ1-4, reads DVKVTQSSRYLVKRTGEKVFLECVQDMDHENMFWYRQDPGLGLRLIYFSYDVKMKEKGDIPEGYSVSREKKERFSLILESASTNQTSMYLCASSLNEKLFFGSGTQLSVL.

V is TRBV7-3 and J is TRBJ2-1; D unresolved. This CDR3 is built from 13 residues. Germline CDR1 reads SGHTA; CDR2 reads FQGTGA. V was trimmed by 1 base and J by 5 bases, leaving 6 bases between them. CDR3 DNA sequence: TGTGCCAGCAGCTTAAACATAAACAATGAGCAGTTCTTC. Translation gives CASSLNINNEQFF.

The chain is built from TRBV7-6 and TRBJ1-2; D remains ambiguous. The CDR3 spans 16 residues. From germline, CDR1 is SGHVS and CDR2 FNYEAQ. V shed 3 bases and J shed 0 bases, with 14 bases lying between them. The CDR3 nucleotides are TGTGCCAGCAGCTTTGCGGCAGAACCTACTAACTATGGCTACACCTTC. It encodes CASSFAAEPTNYGYTF.

The rearrangement links TRBV9 to TRBJ1-1; TRBD1 matches at 8 bases. V was clipped by 3 bases and J by 5 bases; unmatched bases: 9. The CDR3 runs to 15 residues. The V gene's germline CDR1 is SGDLS and CDR2 YYNGEE. The CDR3: CASSADRGMRTEAFF. The CDR3 nucleotides are TGTGCCAGCAGCGCTGACAGGGGAATGAGGACTGAAGCTTTCTTT.

The chain links TRBV29-1 to TRBJ1-3; TRBD1 agrees at 9 bases. Germline V gives CDR1 SQVTM, CDR2 ANQGSEA. The CDR3 length is 13 residues. The ends lost 6 bases at V and 3 bases at J; junction bases unmatched: 3. CDR3 DNA sequence: TGCAGCGTACAGGGGGCCAATGGAAACACCATATATTTT. Translation gives CSVQGANGNTIYF.

This clone was found once. The chain has TRBV11-3 and TRBJ2-7, with D maybe TRBD1 (5 bases). Germline CDR1 reads SGHNT; CDR2 reads YENEEA. The CDR3 loop spans 13 amino acids. Trimming cost V 6 bases and J 5 bases, with 14 bases left between them. CDR3 sequence (DNA): TGTGCCAGCAGTCTTCAGGGTTACAACGAGCAGTACTTC. Its translation is CASSLQGYNEQYF.

The chain employs TRBV27 and TRBJ2-7, with D unclear. This CDR3 is built from 13 residues. CDR1 is MNHEY and CDR2 is SMNVEV in the germline V gene (reference sequence). The ends were cut back, 5 bases at V and 3 bases at J, with 11 bases in the middle. The CDR3: CASSPSDGYEQYF. CDR3 sequence (DNA): TGTGCCAGCAGTCCCTCGGACGGCTACGAGCAGTACTTC.

As DNA, the CDR3 is TGCGCCAGCAGGGTCTTTAGTGACTCTGGGGCCAACGTCCTGACTTTC. Its protein product is CASRVFSDSGANVLTF. The chain links TRBV5-1 to TRBJ2-6; D gene unclear. The CDR3 length is 16 residues. Trimming removed 5 bases from V and 0 bases from J, with 12 bases in between. CDR1 SGHRS and CDR2 YFSETQ come from the germline V gene.

The chain is built from TRBV4-2 and TRBJ2-3; TRBD2 aligns across 14 bases. This CDR3 has 21 amino acids. J lost 5 bases, V lost 0 bases, and 16 bases had no gene match. Germline assignment: CDR1 LGHNA and CDR2 YNFKEQ. The CDR3 loop reads CASSQDERGWTSGGTGDTQYF. In nucleotides, the CDR3 is TGTGCCAGCAGCCAAGATGAGCGGGGTTGGACTAGCGGGGGGACAGGAGATACGCAGTATTTT.

This clone has just one count. The chain employs TRBV9 and TRBJ1-1, with no clear D. The CDR3 runs to 15 residues. The V end was cut by 0 bases, the J end by 4 bases, with 13 bases between. Per germline, CDR1 SGDLS and CDR2 YYNGEE. CDR3 loop: CASSVATTAPTEAFF. The CDR3 DNA is TGTGCCAGCAGCGTAGCTACCACCGCCCCCACTGAAGCTTTCTTT.

The chain employs TRBV7-3 and TRBJ2-5; 7 bases match TRBD2. This CDR3 contains 14 residues. With V trimmed by 5 bases and J by 5 bases, 8 bases remained unmatched. Germline loops: CDR1 SGHTA, CDR2 FQGTGA. As DNA, the CDR3 is TGTGCCAGCAGCCCTGGACTAGGGGCGGAGACCCAGTACTTC. It encodes CASSPGLGAETQYF.

This chain joins TRBV6-6 and TRBJ2-7; tentatively, D is TRBD1 (5 bases). This CDR3 is 10 amino acids long. CDR1 and CDR2 (germline): MNHNY, SVGAGI (reference sequence). V was clipped by 5 bases and J by 7 bases, with 6 bases between them. The DNA of the CDR3 is TGTGCCAGCAGTACAGGTGAGCAGTACTTC. It specifies CASSTGEQYF.

This clone came up once. V usage is TRBV5-1 and J usage is TRBJ1-1, with D possibly being TRBD1 (6 bases). Between the trimmed V and J ends, which lost 4 bases and 4 bases, there was a span of 20 bases. The CDR3 length is 16 residues. CDR1 and CDR2 (germline): SGHRS, YFSETQ. The CDR3 coding sequence is TGCGCCAGCAGCCCCAGTAGGGGGAGAGGAATCACTGAAGCTTTCTTT. This sequence encodes CASSPSRGRGITEAFF.

The rearrangement joins TRBV11-3 to TRBJ2-2, with a tentative D call TRBD2 (6 bases). CDR3 size: 17 residues. Germline lookup yields CDR1 SGHNT and CDR2 YENEEA. Trimming took off 3 bases at V and 5 bases at J, with 19 bases between the two ends. CDR3 DNA: TGTGCCAGCAGCTTCGCCCTAGGAGGGCCAAGGACCGGGGAGCTGTTTTTT. Amino acids: CASSFALGGPRTGELFF.